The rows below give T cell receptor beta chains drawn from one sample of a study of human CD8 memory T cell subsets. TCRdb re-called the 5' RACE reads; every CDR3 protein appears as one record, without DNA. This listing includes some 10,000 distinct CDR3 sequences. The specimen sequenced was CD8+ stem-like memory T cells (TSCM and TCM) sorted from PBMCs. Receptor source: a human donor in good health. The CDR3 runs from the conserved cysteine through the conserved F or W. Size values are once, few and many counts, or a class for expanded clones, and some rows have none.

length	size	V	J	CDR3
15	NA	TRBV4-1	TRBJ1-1	CASSQESSWNTEAFF
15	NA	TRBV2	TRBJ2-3	CASGRDHPSTDTQYF
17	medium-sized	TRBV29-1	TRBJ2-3	CSVDDPSGSGDTDTQYF
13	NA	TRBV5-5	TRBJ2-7	CASSWDSTYEQYF
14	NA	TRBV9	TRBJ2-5	CASSVGFPQVNQYF
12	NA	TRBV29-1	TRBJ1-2	CSVDSGVYGYTF
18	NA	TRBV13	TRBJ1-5	CASSFEPPDRARNQPQHF
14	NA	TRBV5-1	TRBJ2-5	CASKIGGSEETQYF
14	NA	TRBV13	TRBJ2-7	CASSTFGRSDEQYF
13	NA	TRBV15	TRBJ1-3	CATTPSAGDTIYF
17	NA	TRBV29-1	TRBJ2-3	CSVDGTSGGPSTDTQYF
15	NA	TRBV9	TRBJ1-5	CASSVEGDNNQPQHF
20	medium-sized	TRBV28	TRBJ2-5	CASSLLAGEATTDKGETQYF
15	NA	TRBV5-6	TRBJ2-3	CASSEGTISTDTQYF
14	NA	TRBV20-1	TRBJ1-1	CSAILREYNLEAFF
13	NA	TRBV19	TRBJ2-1	CASSLRRGSEQFF
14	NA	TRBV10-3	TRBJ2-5	CAISETVLQETQYF
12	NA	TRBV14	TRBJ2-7	CASSYSGNEQYF
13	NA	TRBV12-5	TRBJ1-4	CASGGLTNEKLFF
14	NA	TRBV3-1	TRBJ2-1	CASSQAQGNDEQFF
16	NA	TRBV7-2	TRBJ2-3	CASSFQLAGRRDTQYF
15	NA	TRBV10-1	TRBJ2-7	CASSPGQGAMYEQYF
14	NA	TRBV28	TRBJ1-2	CASSLQGDGYGYTF
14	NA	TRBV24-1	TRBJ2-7	CATSDLRDPYEQYF
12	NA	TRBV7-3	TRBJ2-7	CASSEAGYEQYF
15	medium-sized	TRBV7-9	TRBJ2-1	CASSHSGGPSDEQFF
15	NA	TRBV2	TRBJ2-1	CASSPQGGWYNEQFF